The present TCR beta chain was sequenced within a study of cytomegalovirus exposure and HLA in healthy donors (dated by TCRdb to 2016 to 2017). About the investigation overall: According to a later analysis, one platform produced both the 110 or so validation repertoires and the 720 or so repertoires of the first cohort. To predict cytomegalovirus infection status, the study brought together high-throughput TCR immunosequencing, statistical association of individual TCRs with disease status, and machine learning. The study aimed to test whether cataloging public T cell receptors could reveal signatures of past pathogen exposure. A separate validation cohort of roughly 130 different subjects was used in addition to the roughly 640-subject first cohort. General findings and caveats noted by the study authors: In vitro tests confirmed that a few of the cytomegalovirus-associated TCR beta chains recognize cytomegalovirus antigens. The validation cohort had no HLA typing available for a later analysis, so co-occurrence within that cohort was assessed over all 120 repertoires. According to the authors, the approach could potentially be generalized to other disease states and immunological phenotypes. In the study, around 150 TCR beta chains were listed as associated with cytomegalovirus. Cytomegalovirus status was reported to be diagnosed by the classifier with high specificity and sensitivity in both the original and validation cohorts. In a later analysis, TCRs clustered in the first cohort were found to also tend to co-occur in the roughly 120 validation repertoires, with approximately 93% of cluster scores above 0. Most TCR sequences were seen in very few donors, while some public TCRs were found in many individuals.

The donors belonged to the validation cohort of approximately 130 subjects, which was separate from the approximately 700-subject first cohort. With respect to this clone: Its antigen is currently not known. No per-base quality is available; no much larger clone lies one base away.

The library came from the immunoSEQ multiplex PCR assay. The study's processing was this. A statistical classification framework was built for diagnosing cytomegalovirus status from the catalog of TCR beta chain sequences. The source is immuneACCESS, and TCRdb retained only in-frame sequences with V and J called. Part of the clones is not carried over; for the studies checked, unresolved V genes explain less than half of this, and the remainder is unexplained. V and J calls and clone size are those listed in that table; D and trimming were worked out from the DNA. This sample has roughly 140,000 clones in its table, and roughly nine tenths of those were observed once. About 0.64% of the sample lies in the top ten. Measured from the cysteine to the phenylalanine, the CDR3 is 16 residues long. The DNA shown is the 48-base CDR3, in frame from base 1. At the junction V is shortened by 1 base and J by 7 bases; bases outside the gene matches: 10. The germline V gene sets CDR1 to SGHVS and CDR2 to FQNEAQ.

The chain was built from TRBV7-8 and TRBJ1-5; 7 bases in between match TRBD1. The receptor was isolated from a man aged 18 to 29 in good health and CMV-seronegative. Sequenced: PBMCs. The CDR3 in this case is CASSLGGRGLLQPQHF. The DNA sequence is as follows: TGTGCCAGCAGCTTAGGTGGCAGGGGGTTGCTCCAGCCCCAGCATTTT.